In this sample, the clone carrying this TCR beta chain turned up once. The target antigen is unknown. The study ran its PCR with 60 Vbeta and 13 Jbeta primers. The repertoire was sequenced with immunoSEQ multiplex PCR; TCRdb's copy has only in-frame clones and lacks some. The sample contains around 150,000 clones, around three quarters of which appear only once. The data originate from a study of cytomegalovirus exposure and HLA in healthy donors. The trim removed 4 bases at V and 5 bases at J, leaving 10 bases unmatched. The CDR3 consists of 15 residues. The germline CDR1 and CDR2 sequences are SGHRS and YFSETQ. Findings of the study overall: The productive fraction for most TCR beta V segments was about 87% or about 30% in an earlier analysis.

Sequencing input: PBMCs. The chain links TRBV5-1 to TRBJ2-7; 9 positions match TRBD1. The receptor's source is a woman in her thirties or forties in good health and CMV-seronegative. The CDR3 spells CASSQIQQGANEQYF. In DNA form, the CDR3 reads TGCGCCAGCAGCCAGATCCAACAGGGGGCAAACGAGCAGTACTTC.